Listed here is a single T cell receptor (beta chain). What it recognizes is unknown. The data stem from a study of T cell responses to AZD1222 COVID-19 vaccine. Overall study findings and caveats: Nearly half of spike-specific TCRs reportedly target variant regions that are unmutated in the B.1.351 and B.1.1.7 variants. Among the donors, most were white British and more were female, and clonal diversity was possibly underestimated.

Trimming cost V 2 bases and J 1 base, with 14 bases left between them. Germline CDR1 is LNHDA and CDR2 is SQIVND (reference sequence). This CDR3 region has 16 residues. The method was immunoSEQ multiplex PCR; TCRdb's version includes in-frame clones alone and lacks a portion of them. The sample lists 150,000 or so clones, just over 90% occurring once. Recipients boosted at about 4 weeks or about 12 weeks are pooled. This chain joins TRBV19 and TRBJ1-1, with a weak D call TRBD1 (5 bases). Sequencing used peripheral blood, obtained 28 days after the second AZD1222 dose. The sequence was obtained from an adult who received the AZD1222 COVID-19 vaccine. CDR3 coding DNA: TGTGCCAGTAGTATATTCCTAGGACACCCGAACACTGAAGCTTTCTTT. The encoded protein is CASSIFLGHPNTEAFF.